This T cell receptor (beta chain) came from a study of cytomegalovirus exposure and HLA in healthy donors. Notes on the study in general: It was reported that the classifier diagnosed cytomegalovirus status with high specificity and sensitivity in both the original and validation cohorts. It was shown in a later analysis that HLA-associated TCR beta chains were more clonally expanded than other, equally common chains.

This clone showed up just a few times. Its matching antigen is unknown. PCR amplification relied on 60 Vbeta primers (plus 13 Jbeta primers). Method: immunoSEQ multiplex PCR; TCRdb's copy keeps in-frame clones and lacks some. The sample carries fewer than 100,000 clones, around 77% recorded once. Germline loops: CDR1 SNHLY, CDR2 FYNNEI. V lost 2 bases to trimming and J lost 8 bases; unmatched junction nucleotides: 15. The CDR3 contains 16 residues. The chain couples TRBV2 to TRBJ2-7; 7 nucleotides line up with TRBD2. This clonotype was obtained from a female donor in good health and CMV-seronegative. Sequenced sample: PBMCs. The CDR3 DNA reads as TGTGCCAGCAGTGAACCGACAATCAGTAGGCGGGAGAAGCAGTACTTC. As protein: CASSEPTISRREKQYF.